This entry lists 24 T cell receptor beta chains sequenced from one sample in a study of shared clonotypes between healthy human individuals. Using immunoSEQ multiplex PCR, the repertoire was profiled, and TCRdb retains in-frame clones only, with some absent. The sample holds fewer than 3 million clones, 85% to 95% seen once. Sequences were obtained from naive CD4+ T cells from PBMCs. This sample's subset: CD45RA+ positively selected. The receptor source for this set is a man between 18 and 35 years old in good health. Some clones in this sample may be carry-over from other donors' samples.

The chain recombines TRBV5-1 with TRBJ2-3; the match to TRBD2 covers 12 bases. This CDR3 is built from 18 residues. Trimming took 0 bases from V and 5 from J; bases not matched to a gene: 10. The germline CDR1 and CDR2 sequences are SGHRS and YFSETQ. CDR3 region: CASSLGTLAGGRGDTQYF. CDR3 nucleotide sequence: TGCGCCAGCAGCTTGGGGACACTAGCGGGGGGTCGGGGAGATACGCAGTATTTT.

The V and J genes are TRBV6-6 and TRBJ2-5; tentatively, D is TRBD2 (6 bases). CDR3 length: 14 amino acids. Germline loops: CDR1 MNHNY, CDR2 SVGAGI (reference sequence). V lost 2 bases and J lost 5, with 12 bases in between. CDR3 sequence reads: CASSYGSRGETQYF. In DNA form, the CDR3 reads TGTGCCAGCAGTTACGGCTCCCGGGGGGAGACCCAGTACTTC.

Remarks on this clone: The junction departs from the called germline gene at one end, perhaps through a read error. The rearrangement links TRBV9 to TRBJ2-7; D ambiguous. Germline assignment: CDR1 SGDLS and CDR2 YYNGEE. The CDR3 spans 14 residues. The CDR3 loop reads CASRVEMGPYEQYF. Written as DNA, the CDR3 is TGTGCCAGCAGGGTAGAAATGGGTCCCTACGAGCAGTACTTC.

The chain has TRBV5-4 and TRBJ2-5; a weak D match, TRBD1 (6 bases). This CDR3 has 13 residues. Trimming pared 4 bases from V and 6 bases from J, leaving 13 bases between. In germline, CDR1 is SGHNT, CDR2 YYREEE (reference sequence). The CDR3 loop is CASSPSGDQTQYF. The CDR3 coding sequence is TGTGCCAGCAGCCCATCAGGGGACCAGACCCAGTACTTC.

The gene calls are TRBV5-1 and TRBJ2-4; D uncertain. The V end lost 0 bases, the J end lost 6 bases, and 13 bases lay between the germline ends. Looked up from germline, CDR1 is SGHRS and CDR2 is YFSETQ. This CDR3 spans 15 amino acids. The CDR3 coding sequence is TGCGCCAGCAGCTTGGTAGACTTCAGAGGAAACATTCAGTACTTC. It encodes CASSLVDFRGNIQYF.

The rearrangement joins TRBV14 to TRBJ2-7; 7 bases line up with TRBD1. The CDR3 runs to 15 residues. Trimming at V came to 2 bases and at J to 3 bases, leaving 7 bases not matched to a gene. CDR1 and CDR2 (germline): SGHDN, FVKESK. Written as DNA, the CDR3 is TGTGCCAGCAGCCAACGGTCTGCAGGGGGCTACGAGCAGTACTTC. It translates to CASSQRSAGGYEQYF. Supplemented by reference TRBV14 and TRBJ2-7, the full variable domain reads EAGVTQFPSHSVIEKGQTVTLRCDPISGHDNLYWYRRVMGKEIKFLLHFVKESKQDESGMPNNRFLAERTGGTYSTLKVQPAELEDSGVYFCASSQRSAGGYEQYFGPGTRLTVT.

This clone was seen only a few times. V is TRBV2 and J is TRBJ1-1; no firm D call. Germline CDR1 is SNHLY and CDR2 is FYNNEI. The CDR3 runs to 13 residues. Trimming took 6 bases from V and 1 from J, leaving 9 bases between them. CDR3 region: CASSAVPNTEAFF. CDR3 in DNA: TGTGCCAGCAGCGCAGTCCCGAACACTGAAGCTTTCTTT.

On this clone: Other DNA sequences in this specimen translate into the identical CDR3. This chain uses TRBV7-3 with TRBJ2-1, with a tentative D call TRBD2 (6 bases). Germline loops: CDR1 SGHTA, CDR2 FQGTGA. The CDR3 covers 12 residues. V was clipped by 1 base and J by 9 bases, with 7 bases between them. The CDR3 here is CASSLIGGEQFF. In DNA, the CDR3 is TGTGCCAGCAGCTTAATCGGGGGTGAGCAGTTCTTC. Combining the CDR3 with reference TRBV7-3 and TRBJ2-1 gives the whole variable domain GAGVSQTPSNKVTEKGKYVELRCDPISGHTALYWYRQSLGQGPEFLIYFQGTGAADDSGLPNDRFFAVRPEGSVSTLKIQRTERGDSAVYLCASSLIGGEQFFGPGTRLTVL.

The chain is built from TRBV11-2 and TRBJ2-7; TRBD1 might be the D (5 bases). The germline V and J ends were trimmed by 5 bases and 4 bases, with 18 bases remaining between them. This CDR3 has 15 amino acids. Germline V gene data show CDR1 as SGHAT and CDR2 as FQNNGV. This CDR3 reads CASSPGDRGRYEQYF. In DNA, the CDR3 is TGTGCCAGCAGCCCCGGCGATAGGGGCCGTTACGAGCAGTACTTC.

The rearrangement uses TRBV11-1 and TRBJ2-1, with TRBD1 matching over 8 bases. Unmatched junction bases numbered 5, after V lost 3 bases and J lost 4 bases. Looked up from germline, CDR1 is SGHAT and CDR2 is FQDESV (reference sequence). This CDR3 region has 15 residues. The CDR3 region is CASSFGTGPYNEQFF. DNA of the CDR3: TGTGCCAGCAGCTTTGGGACAGGACCTTACAATGAGCAGTTCTTC.

This sequence joins TRBV28 and TRBJ1-1; D call uncertain. In germline, CDR1 is MDHEN, CDR2 SYDVKM. The CDR3 is 14 residues long. Trimming left V 5 bases short and J 3 bases short, with 13 bases between. The CDR3 here is CASSRGFQYTEAFF. In DNA, the CDR3 is TGTGCCAGCAGTCGAGGTTTTCAGTACACTGAAGCTTTCTTT.

J is TRBJ2-7 and V is TRBV5-1, with 8 bases fitting TRBD1. This CDR3 region has 16 residues. Germline V gene data show CDR1 as SGHRS and CDR2 as YFSETQ. Trimming at V came to 4 bases and at J to 6 bases, leaving 15 bases not matched to a gene. The CDR3 nucleotides read TGCGCCAGCAGCGGGGGGACAGGATCAATCTTGGGCGAGCAGTACTTC. It codes for CASSGGTGSILGEQYF.

This clone appeared a single time. The V call is TRBV28, the J call TRBJ1-1; D remains ambiguous. Germline assignment: CDR1 MDHEN and CDR2 SYDVKM. V gave up 1 base and J gave up 0 bases, with 9 bases separating them. The CDR3 consists of 15 residues. The CDR3 protein is CASSLFAAMNTEAFF. In DNA form, the CDR3 reads TGTGCCAGCAGTTTATTTGCAGCAATGAACACTGAAGCTTTCTTT.

The chain uses TRBV28 and TRBJ2-5; either TRBD1 or TRBD2 may fit D (5 bases each). This CDR3 has 13 residues. Trimming shortened V by 4 bases and J by 5 bases, and 11 bases separated the two germline ends. The V gene's germline CDR1 is MDHEN and CDR2 SYDVKM. The DNA for the CDR3 is TGTGCCAGCAGTTCGGGGCTTGGGGAGACCCAGTACTTC. Translating gives CASSSGLGETQYF.

The chain joins TRBV28 to TRBJ2-7; 10 bases are a match to TRBD2. Germline V gene sequence: CDR1 MDHEN, CDR2 SYDVKM. The CDR3 contains 15 residues. Unmatched junction bases numbered 8, after V lost 3 bases and J lost 6 bases. CDR3 sequence reads: CASSLASGSLIEQYF. The DNA for the CDR3 is TGTGCCAGCAGTTTGGCTAGCGGGAGCCTGATCGAGCAGTACTTC.

Comment on this clone: Other DNA sequences from this sample encode an identical CDR3 as well. The V and J genes are TRBV19 and TRBJ1-1; D gene ambiguous. The CDR3 extends over 13 amino acids. Trimming took 0 bases from V and 5 from J, leaving 7 bases between them. CDR1 and CDR2 (germline): LNHDA, SQIVND (reference sequence). The CDR3 DNA sequence: TGTGCCAGTAGTATAGATCGCGGAACTGAAGCTTTCTTT. Its translation: CASSIDRGTEAFF.

V usage is TRBV25-1 and J usage is TRBJ2-7; TRBD1 is a possible D gene (6 bases). CDR3 length: 12 amino acids. Looked up from germline, CDR1 is MGHDK and CDR2 is SYGVNS. The germline V and J ends were trimmed by 6 bases and 1 base, with 7 bases remaining between them. The CDR3 loop reads CASSGQSYEQYF. The CDR3 bases are TGTGCCAGCAGCGGACAGTCCTACGAGCAGTACTTC.

The V gene is TRBV4-2, the J gene TRBJ2-7, with 9 bases matching TRBD2. Germline lookup yields CDR1 LGHNA and CDR2 YNFKEQ. This CDR3 is 17 amino acids long. The junction had 14 bases not matched to a gene; V was cut back by 3 bases and J by 5 bases. Here the CDR3 reads CASSQVTSGRSSDEQYF. The CDR3 region has the DNA TGTGCCAGCAGCCAGGTTACTAGCGGGCGTTCCTCGGACGAGCAGTACTTC.

The chain couples TRBV4-1 to TRBJ2-2; 9 positions match TRBD1. The V segment lost 5 bases and the J segment 1 base; nucleotides outside the gene matches: 5. The CDR3 totals 16 residues. Looked up from germline, CDR1 is MGHRA and CDR2 is YSYEKL. The DNA for the CDR3 is TGCGCCAGCAGCTCCTACAGGGGGCAGAACACCGGGGAGCTGTTTTTT. Translating gives CASSSYRGQNTGELFF.

On this clone itself: Other DNA sequences in the sample encode the same CDR3. The V and J genes are TRBV5-1 and TRBJ1-1, with a weak D call TRBD1 (5 bases). Trimming removed 0 bases from V and 3 bases from J, with 9 bases in between. The CDR3 sequence is 14 residues long. Germline CDR1 and CDR2: SGHRS and YFSETQ. The CDR3 region has the DNA TGCGCCAGCAGCTTGGTACTGGGGGACACTGAAGCTTTCTTT. Its translation is CASSLVLGDTEAFF.

The CDR3 region has the DNA TGTGCCAGCAGCTTATACCGGACAGGGTTGTATGGCTACACCTTC. Translation: CASSLYRTGLYGYTF. This chain joins TRBV7-2 and TRBJ1-2, with 8 nucleotides matching TRBD1. Germline trimming cut 2 bases from V and 5 bases from J; bases unmatched to any gene: 7. The CDR3 covers 15 residues. Germline lookup yields CDR1 SGHTA and CDR2 FQGNSA.

The chain employs TRBV6-1 and TRBJ2-7; D remains unclear. The CDR3 is 14 amino acids. Germline loops: CDR1 MNHNS, CDR2 SASEGT. The V end lost 8 bases, the J end lost 0 bases, and 14 bases lay between the germline ends. CDR3: CASHSRRDSYEQYF. The CDR3, as DNA: TGTGCCAGCCATTCGAGGAGAGACTCCTACGAGCAGTACTTC.

Written as DNA, the CDR3 is TGCGCCAGCAGCTGGGGGGACCCAGATACGCAGTATTTT. Its translation: CASSWGDPDTQYF. The J gene is TRBJ2-3, the V gene TRBV5-1; D might be TRBD2 (6 bases). CDR1 is SGHRS, CDR2 YFSETQ, per germline. This CDR3 spans 13 amino acids. Trimming took 3 bases from V and 4 from J, leaving 9 bases between them.

The genes are TRBV28 and TRBJ2-7; D ambiguous. CDR3 length: 13 amino acids. Germline loops: CDR1 MDHEN, CDR2 SYDVKM. Between the trimmed V and J ends, which lost 1 base and 6 bases, there was a span of 10 bases. The CDR3 loop reads CASSLFVGPEQYF. CDR3 nucleotide sequence: TGTGCCAGCAGTTTATTCGTAGGCCCCGAGCAGTACTTC.